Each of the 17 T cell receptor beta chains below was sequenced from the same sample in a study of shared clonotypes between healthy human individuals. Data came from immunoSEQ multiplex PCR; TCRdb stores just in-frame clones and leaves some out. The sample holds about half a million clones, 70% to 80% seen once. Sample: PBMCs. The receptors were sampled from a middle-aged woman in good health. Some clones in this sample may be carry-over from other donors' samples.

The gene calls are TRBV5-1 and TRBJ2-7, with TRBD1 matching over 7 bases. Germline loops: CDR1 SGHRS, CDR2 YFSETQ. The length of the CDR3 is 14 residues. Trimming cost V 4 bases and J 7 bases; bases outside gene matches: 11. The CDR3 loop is CASSIGTEAGEQYF. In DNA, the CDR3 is TGCGCCAGCAGCATCGGGACAGAGGCTGGGGAGCAGTACTTC. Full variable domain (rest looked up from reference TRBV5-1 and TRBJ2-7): KAGVTQTPRYLIKTRGQQVTLSCSPISGHRSVSWYQQTPGQGLQFLFEYFSETQRNKGNFPGRFSGRQFSNSRSEMNVSTLELGDSALYLCASSIGTEAGEQYFGPGTRLTVT.

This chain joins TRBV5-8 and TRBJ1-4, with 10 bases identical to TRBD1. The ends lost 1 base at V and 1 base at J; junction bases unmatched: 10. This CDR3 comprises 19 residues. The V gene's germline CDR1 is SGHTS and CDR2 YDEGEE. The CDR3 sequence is CASSLHRDRGGLTNEKLFF. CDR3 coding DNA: TGTGCCAGCAGCTTGCACCGGGACAGGGGAGGATTAACTAATGAAAAACTGTTTTTT. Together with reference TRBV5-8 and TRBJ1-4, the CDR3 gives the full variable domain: EAGVTQSPTHLIKTRGQQATLRCSPISGHTSVYWYQQALGLGLQFLLWYDEGEERNRGNFPPRFSGRQFPNYSSELNVNALELEDSALYLCASSLHRDRGGLTNEKLFFGSGTQLSVL.

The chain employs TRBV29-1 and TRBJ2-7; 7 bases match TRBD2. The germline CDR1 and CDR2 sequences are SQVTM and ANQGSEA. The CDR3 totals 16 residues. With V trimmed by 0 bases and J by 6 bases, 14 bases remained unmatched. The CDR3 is CSVEDPRMGRVGEQYF. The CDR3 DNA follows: TGCAGCGTTGAAGATCCTCGGATGGGGAGGGTGGGCGAGCAGTACTTC.

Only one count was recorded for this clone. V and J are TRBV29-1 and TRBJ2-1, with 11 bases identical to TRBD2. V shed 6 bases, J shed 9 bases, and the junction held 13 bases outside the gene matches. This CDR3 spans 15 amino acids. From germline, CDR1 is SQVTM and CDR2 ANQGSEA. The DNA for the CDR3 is TGCAGCGTGGGGGGCTTAGCGGGAGGGCCAGGTGAGCAGTTCTTC. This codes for CSVGGLAGGPGEQFF.

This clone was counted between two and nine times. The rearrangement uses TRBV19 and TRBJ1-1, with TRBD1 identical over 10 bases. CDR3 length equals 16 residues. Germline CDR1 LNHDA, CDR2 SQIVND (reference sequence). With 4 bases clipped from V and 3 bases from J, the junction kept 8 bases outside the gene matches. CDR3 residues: CASSTGGQGGDTEAFF. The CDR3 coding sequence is TGTGCCAGTAGTACCGGAGGACAGGGGGGCGACACTGAAGCTTTCTTT.

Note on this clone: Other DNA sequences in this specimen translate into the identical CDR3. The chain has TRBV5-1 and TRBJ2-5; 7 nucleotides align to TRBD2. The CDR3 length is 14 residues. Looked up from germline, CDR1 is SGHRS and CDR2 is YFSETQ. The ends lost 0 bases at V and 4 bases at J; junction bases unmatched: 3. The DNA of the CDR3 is TGCGCCAGCAGCTTGGTGGGGAGGGGAGAGACCCAGTACTTC. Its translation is CASSLVGRGETQYF.

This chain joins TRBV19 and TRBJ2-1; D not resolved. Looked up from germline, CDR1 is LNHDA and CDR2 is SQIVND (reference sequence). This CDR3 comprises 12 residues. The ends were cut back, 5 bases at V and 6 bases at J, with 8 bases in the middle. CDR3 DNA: TGTGCCAGTAGTGAAACGCGCAATGAGCAGTTCTTC. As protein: CASSETRNEQFF.

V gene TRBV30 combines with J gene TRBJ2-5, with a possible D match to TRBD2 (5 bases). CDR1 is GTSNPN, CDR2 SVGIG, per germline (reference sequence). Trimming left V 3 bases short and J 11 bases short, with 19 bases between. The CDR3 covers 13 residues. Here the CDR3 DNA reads TGTGCCTGGAGCGGGGATCTGGTTGTCGTGCAGTACTTC. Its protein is CAWSGDLVVVQYF.

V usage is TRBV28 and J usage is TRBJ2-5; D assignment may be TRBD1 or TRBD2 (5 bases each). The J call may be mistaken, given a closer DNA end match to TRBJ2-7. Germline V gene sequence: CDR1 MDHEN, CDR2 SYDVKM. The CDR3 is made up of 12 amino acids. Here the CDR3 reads CASSVGPLEQYF. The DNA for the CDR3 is TGTGCCAGCAGTGTGGGACCCCTCGAGCAGTACTTC.

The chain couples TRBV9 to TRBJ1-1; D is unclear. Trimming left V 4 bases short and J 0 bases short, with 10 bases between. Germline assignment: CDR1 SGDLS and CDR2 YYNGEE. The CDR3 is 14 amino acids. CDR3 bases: TGTGCCAGCAGCCCGACATTTATGAACACTGAAGCTTTCTTT. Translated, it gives CASSPTFMNTEAFF.

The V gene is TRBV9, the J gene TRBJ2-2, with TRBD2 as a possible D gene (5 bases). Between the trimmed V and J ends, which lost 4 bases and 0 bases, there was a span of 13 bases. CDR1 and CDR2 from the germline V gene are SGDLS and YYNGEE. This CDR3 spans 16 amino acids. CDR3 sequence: CASSLQAETNTGELFF. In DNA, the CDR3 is TGTGCCAGCAGCCTGCAAGCGGAGACGAACACCGGGGAGCTGTTTTTT. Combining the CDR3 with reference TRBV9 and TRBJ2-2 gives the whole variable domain DSGVTQTPKHLITATGQRVTLRCSPRSGDLSVYWYQQSLDQGLQFLIQYYNGEERAKGNILERFSAQQFPDLHSELNLSSLELGDSALYFCASSLQAETNTGELFFGEGSRLTVL.

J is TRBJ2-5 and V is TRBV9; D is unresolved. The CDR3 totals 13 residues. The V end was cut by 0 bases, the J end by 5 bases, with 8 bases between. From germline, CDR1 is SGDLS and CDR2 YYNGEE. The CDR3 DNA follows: TGTGCCAGCAGCGTAGCTAACATGGAGACCCAGTACTTC. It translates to CASSVANMETQYF. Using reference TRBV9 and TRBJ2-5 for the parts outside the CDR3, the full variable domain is DSGVTQTPKHLITATGQRVTLRCSPRSGDLSVYWYQQSLDQGLQFLIQYYNGEERAKGNILERFSAQQFPDLHSELNLSSLELGDSALYFCASSVANMETQYFGPGTRLLVL.

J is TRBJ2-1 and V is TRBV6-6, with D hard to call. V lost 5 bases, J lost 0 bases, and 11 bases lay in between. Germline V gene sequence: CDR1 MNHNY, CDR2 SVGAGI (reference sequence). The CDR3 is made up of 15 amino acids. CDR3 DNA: TGTGCCAGCAGTGGAACTGGCTACTCCTACAATGAGCAGTTCTTC. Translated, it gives CASSGTGYSYNEQFF.

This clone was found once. CDR3 protein: CASSKDFSNTGELFF. DNA for the CDR3: TGTGCCAGCAGCAAGGACTTCTCGAACACCGGGGAGCTGTTTTTT. The chain couples TRBV11-3 to TRBJ2-2; D is perhaps TRBD2 (5 bases). Looked up from germline, CDR1 is SGHNT and CDR2 is YENEEA. The CDR3 extends over 15 amino acids. Deletions cut 5 bases from V and 0 bases from J, with 10 bases between.

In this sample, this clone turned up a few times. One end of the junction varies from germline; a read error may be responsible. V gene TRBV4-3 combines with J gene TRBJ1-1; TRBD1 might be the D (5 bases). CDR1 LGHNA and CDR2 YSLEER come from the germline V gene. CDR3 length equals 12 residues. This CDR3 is CASSHAGTPLGF. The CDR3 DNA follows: TGCGCCAGCAGCCACGCTGGGACCCCCCTTGGATTT.

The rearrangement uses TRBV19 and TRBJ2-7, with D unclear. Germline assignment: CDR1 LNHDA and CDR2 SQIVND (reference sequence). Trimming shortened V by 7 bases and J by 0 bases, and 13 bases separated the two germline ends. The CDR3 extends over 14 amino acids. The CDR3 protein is CASMGRRGSYEQYF. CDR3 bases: TGTGCCAGTATGGGCCGCCGCGGCTCCTACGAGCAGTACTTC.

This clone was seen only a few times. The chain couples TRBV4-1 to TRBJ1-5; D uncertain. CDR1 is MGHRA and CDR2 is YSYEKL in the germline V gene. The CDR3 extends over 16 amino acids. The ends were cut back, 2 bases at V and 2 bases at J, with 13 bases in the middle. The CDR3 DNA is TGCGCCAGCAGCCAACCCTCGGGTACGCGCAATCAGCCCCAGCATTTT. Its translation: CASSQPSGTRNQPQHF.